This T cell receptor beta chain was recovered during a study of radiation and T cells in renal cell carcinoma. Points from the study as a whole: From baseline, blood top tumor clonotypes peaked at 2 weeks post-radiation.

TCRdb's copy holds only in-frame clones and misses some; the assay was immunoSEQ multiplex PCR. Found here are about 130,000 clones, approximately 90% of them singletons; the top ten hold 5.8%. Germline V gene lookup returns CDR1 SGHTA and CDR2 FQGNSA. CDR3 size: 17 residues. Trimming removed 5 bases from V and 2 bases from J; junction bases left unmatched: 7. On this clone: The target antigen is unknown.

Time point indicated: blood 2 weeks post-SBRT. Treatment denoted: 15 Gy SBRT to primary tumor, nephrectomy 4 weeks later. Radiation-treated patients gave blood at baseline, week 2 and week 4. The sequence was obtained from a woman aged 70 to 79 with renal cell carcinoma. The chain couples TRBV7-2 to TRBJ1-4, with 11 nucleotides matching TRBD1. The specimen comprised blood, sampled from a patient whose treatment included radiotherapy and nephrectomy. The CDR3 nucleotides read TGTGCCAGCAGCCGCCGGACAGGGGGCTTCACTAATGAAAAACTGTTTTTT. It encodes CASSRRTGGFTNEKLFF.